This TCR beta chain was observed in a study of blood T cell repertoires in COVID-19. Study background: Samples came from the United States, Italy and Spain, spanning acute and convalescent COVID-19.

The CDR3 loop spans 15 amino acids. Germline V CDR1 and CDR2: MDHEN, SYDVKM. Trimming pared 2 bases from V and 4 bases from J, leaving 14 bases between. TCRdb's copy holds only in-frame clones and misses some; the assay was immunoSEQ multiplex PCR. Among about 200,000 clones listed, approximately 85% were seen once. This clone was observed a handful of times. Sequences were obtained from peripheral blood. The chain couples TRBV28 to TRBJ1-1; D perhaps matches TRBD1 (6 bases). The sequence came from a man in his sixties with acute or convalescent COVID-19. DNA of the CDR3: TGTGCCAGCAGTTTAGGGGGGGCGCGGGGCACTGAAGCTTTCTTT. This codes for CASSLGGARGTEAFF.